This TCR beta chain was retrieved from a study of blood T cell repertoires in COVID-19. This clone turned up a few times. The same CDR3 can be traced to other DNA sequences in this sample. Clones were read by immunoSEQ multiplex PCR, and TCRdb kept only the in-frame ones, dropping some. This table has 150,000 to 250,000 clones, 75% to 85% appearing once. V gave up 7 bases and J gave up 7 bases; unmatched junction bases: 9. The CDR3 is made up of 13 amino acids. Germline assignment: CDR1 GTSNPN and CDR2 SVGIG (reference sequence). Followed over time, Seattle patients had been enrolled while infection was active.

V usage is TRBV30 and J usage is TRBJ1-5; the match to TRBD1 covers 8 bases. This receptor was identified in a woman aged 40 to 50 with COVID-19, enrolled during active disease. The sequenced sample consisted of peripheral blood. CDR3 nucleotide sequence: TGTGCCTCCGGACAGGGAAGCAGGCAGCCCCAGCATTTT. As protein: CASGQGSRQPQHF.